These T cell receptor beta chains were read from a single sample in a study of cytomegalovirus exposure and HLA in healthy donors. Profiling relied on immunoSEQ multiplex PCR, and the TCRdb table lists in-frame clones only, not all of them. The sample has approximately 120,000 clones, 83% seen once. What was sequenced was PBMCs. Source of these receptors: a woman in her thirties or forties in good health and CMV-seropositive. CDR3s include the opening cysteine and the closing phenylalanine or tryptophan. D genes are given only for firm matches. The size field is filled for only some rows; it gives once, few, many or a size class.

TRBJ2-2,-,16,TRBV5-1,-,TGCGCCAGCAGCTTGGGGTCGGTTGCGAACACCGGGGAGCTGTTTTTT,CASSLGSVANTGELFF
TRBJ2-3,TRBD1,15,TRBV15,-,TGTGCCACCAGCAGAGATTACAGGGGATCCGATACGCAGTATTTT,CATSRDYRGSDTQYF
TRBJ1-3,TRBD1,15,TRBV6-1,-,TGTGCCAGCAGTGACTACAGGGGGAGTGGAAACACCATATATTTT,CASSDYRGSGNTIYF
TRBJ2-3,-,15,TRBV4-3,-,TGCGCCAGCTCCCCCCGACCTAGGTCATCGGATACGCAGTATTTT,CASSPRPRSSDTQYF
TRBJ2-7,TRBD1,14,TRBV28,-,TGTGCCAGCAGTTTTCCCGGGACAGGGTATGAGCAGTACTTC,CASSFPGTGYEQYF
TRBJ2-7,-,17,TRBV28,-,TGTGCCAGCAGTCCGCGGGGCCGCCGGGCAGGATTTTACGAGCAGTACTTC,CASSPRGRRAGFYEQYF
TRBJ1-2,-,14,TRBV30,few,TGTGCCTGGAGTGTTAAGGGGGCTAACTATGGCTACACCTTC,CAWSVKGANYGYTF
TRBJ2-1,TRBD1,16,TRBV4-1,-,TGCGCCAGCAGCCTCCCTGCGGGACAGGGTGAGAATGAGCAGTTCTTC,CASSLPAGQGENEQFF
TRBJ1-1,-,13,TRBV6-5,-,TGTGCCAGCAGGGACAGTCTGAACACTGAAGCTTTCTTT,CASRDSLNTEAFF
TRBJ2-5,-,16,TRBV9,few,TGTGCCAGCAGCGTAGGTACCGACGCGGCTTGGGAGACCCAGTACTTC,CASSVGTDAAWETQYF
TRBJ2-3,-,14,TRBV5-6,-,TGTGCCAGCAGCTTGGTCCAGGGAACAGATACGCAGTATTTT,CASSLVQGTDTQYF
TRBJ2-1,-,15,TRBV7-2,-,TGTGCCAGCAGCCCCCAGATAGCGGCTTACAATGAGCAGTTCTTC,CASSPQIAAYNEQFF
TRBJ2-4,-,19,TRBV9,-,TGTGCCAGCACTTCTAACCTGAGAGAAAGTAGTCTAGCCAAAAACATTCAGTACTTC,CASTSNLRESSLAKNIQYF
TRBJ1-6,TRBD1,12,TRBV28,few,TGTGCCAGCAGCAGCACGCAGGGGGTTCTCCACTTT,CASSSTQGVLHF
TRBJ2-7,TRBD2,15,TRBV5-1,once,TGCGCCAGCAGCTCGACACTAGCGGCACGCTACGAGCAGTACTTC,CASSSTLAARYEQYF
TRBJ2-2,-,15,TRBV5-1,-,TGCGCCAGCAGCTTGGGACTAGTAGGGGTCGGGGAACTGTTTTTT,CASSLGLVGVGELFF
TRBJ2-5,TRBD2,11,TRBV10-2,-,TGCGCAGTCCGGGGGGGGGAGACCCAGTACTTC,CAVRGGETQYF
TRBJ1-4,-,15,TRBV7-9,-,TGTGCCAGCAGCTTAGCAACTGCAACTAATGAAAAACTGTTTTTT,CASSLATATNEKLFF
TRBJ2-3,TRBD1,15,TRBV6-1,once,TGTGCCAGCGAAACAGGGGTCTTGTTCACAGATACGCAGTATTTT,CASETGVLFTDTQYF
TRBJ1-3,-,11,TRBV11-2,-,TGTGCCAGCAGTCACTACCACACCATATATTTT,CASSHYHTIYF
TRBJ1-1,TRBD1,15,TRBV5-6,-,TGTGCCAGCAGCTTGCCGGGACAGCCGTACACTGAAGCTTTCTTT,CASSLPGQPYTEAFF
TRBJ1-5,-,16,TRBV4-3,-,TGCGCCAGCAGCCAAAGGGGAGGATTACTTGATCAGCCCCAGCATTTT,CASSQRGGLLDQPQHF
TRBJ1-3,TRBD1,14,TRBV5-4,-,TGTGCCAGCAGCCGCAGGGGGCGTCGAAACACCATATATTTT,CASSRRGRRNTIYF
TRBJ1-2,-,15,TRBV7-9,-,TGTGCCAGCAGCTTAGACCTAGGCCTTAACTATGGCTACACCTTC,CASSLDLGLNYGYTF
TRBJ2-7,-,14,TRBV7-6,-,TGTGCCAGCAGCTTACTCGGAGGTAGCTACGAGCAGTACTTC,CASSLLGGSYEQYF
TRBJ2-2,TRBD1,17,TRBV4-1,-,TGCGCCAGCAGCGGAGCCGGGACAGGGTTTCTGACCGGGGAGCTGTTTTTT,CASSGAGTGFLTGELFF
TRBJ2-7,TRBD1,13,TRBV30,-,TGTGCCTGGATCCGGACAGGAAGCTACGAGCAGTACTTC,CAWIRTGSYEQYF
TRBJ2-7,TRBD1,14,TRBV9,-,TGTGCCAGCAGCGGGACAGGGTTTTCCAACGAGCAGTACTTC,CASSGTGFSNEQYF
TRBJ2-1,TRBD2,15,TRBV6-4,-,TGTGCCAGCAGTGATGCTAGCGGTTCTTACAATGAGCAGTTCTTC,CASSDASGSYNEQFF
TRBJ1-5,-,12,TRBV30,-,TGTGCCTGGAACAGGGGCAATCAGCCCCAGCATTTT,CAWNRGNQPQHF
TRBJ1-2,-,14,TRBV19,-,TGTGCCAGTAGGGAGGCGGAAATTAACTATGGCTACACCTTC,CASREAEINYGYTF
TRBJ2-7,TRBD1,13,TRBV25-1,-,TGTGCCAGCACCGGGGACAGCTCCTACGAGCAGTACTTC,CASTGDSSYEQYF
TRBJ2-1,-,16,TRBV28,-,TGTGCCAGCAGTTCCCGATTTGGCAGCTCCTACAATGAGCAGTTCTTC,CASSSRFGSSYNEQFF
TRBJ2-2,-,13,TRBV11-2,-,TGTGCCAGCAACCCGGCCGGGGCCGGGGAGCTGTTTTTT,CASNPAGAGELFF
TRBJ1-2,-,13,TRBV27,-,TGTGCCAGCAGTTTACGCCCAGGGCACGGCTACACCTTC,CASSLRPGHGYTF
TRBJ1-2,-,15,TRBV7-3,-,TGTGCCAGCAGCTTAAAAGGCGGGCTCTGGGATGGCTACACCTTC,CASSLKGGLWDGYTF
TRBJ2-2,TRBD1,20,TRBV5-1,-,TGCGCCAGCAGCTTTTACCCGACCACACACAGGGGACAGAACACCGGGGAGCTGTTTTTT,CASSFYPTTHRGQNTGELFF
TRBJ2-5,-,14,TRBV6-1,-,TGTGCCAGCAGTGAAGCCCCAGGATGGGAGACCCAGTACTTC,CASSEAPGWETQYF
TRBJ1-5,-,13,TRBV6-1,-,TGTGCCAGCAGTGATGTCTTCAATCAGCCCCAGCATTTT,CASSDVFNQPQHF
TRBJ2-3,-,11,TRBV6-1,-,TGTGCCAGCAGTTCAGGGTCTACGCAGTATTTT,CASSSGSTQYF
TRBJ2-5,TRBD2,15,TRBV10-1,-,TGCGCCAGCAGTGCGGTAGCGGGAACCTTACAGACCCAGTACTTC,CASSAVAGTLQTQYF
TRBJ1-2,-,14,TRBV11-2,-,TGTGCCAGCCGACCGGGGGGGACCACTATTGGCTACACCTTC,CASRPGGTTIGYTF
TRBJ2-7,-,14,TRBV6-5,-,TGTGCCAGCAGCCAATCTTCCTCACGGGGAGAGCAGTACTTC,CASSQSSSRGEQYF
TRBJ1-2,-,14,TRBV28,-,TGTGCCAGCAGTCCCAGGGAGGGACAAGGCGGCTACACCTTC,CASSPREGQGGYTF
TRBJ1-1,-,15,TRBV2,-,TGTGCCAGCAGTGAAGGGGCAGCAAGGAACACTGAAGCTTTCTTT,CASSEGAARNTEAFF
TRBJ2-1,TRBD2,15,TRBV19,-,TGTGCCACGGGCCTAGCGGGAGGACCTGGCAATGAGCAGTTCTTC,CATGLAGGPGNEQFF
TRBJ1-3,-,13,TRBV6-1,-,TGTGCCAGCGGGGGACTGGGCTCATACACCATATATTTT,CASGGLGSYTIYF
TRBJ1-5,-,14,TRBV10-3,-,TGTGCCATCAGTGAGTCGTGGCAGGGACAGCCCCAGCATTTT,CAISESWQGQPQHF
TRBJ1-3,TRBD1,14,TRBV5-4,once,TGTGCCAGCAGCGCCCCGGGACAGAAAAACACCATATATTTT,CASSAPGQKNTIYF
TRBJ2-1,-,14,TRBV11-2,-,TGTGCCAGCAGCTTAATGGGGGCGTACAATGAGCAGTTCTTC,CASSLMGAYNEQFF
TRBJ2-7,-,14,TRBV27,-,TGTGCCAGTAGTCTTAATTACAGGGACCACGAGCAGTACTTC,CASSLNYRDHEQYF
TRBJ2-5,-,13,TRBV7-3,-,TGTGCCAGCAGCTTAGTGGACAAAGAGACCCAGTACTTC,CASSLVDKETQYF
TRBJ2-1,TRBD2,14,TRBV29-1,-,TGCAGCGTGTTCGTACTAGCGGGATTCGATGAGCAGTTCTTC,CSVFVLAGFDEQFF
TRBJ2-5,TRBD1,15,TRBV7-9,-,TGTTCCAGCAGCGCGGACAGGGGAGGGCAAGAGACCCAGTACTTC,CSSSADRGGQETQYF